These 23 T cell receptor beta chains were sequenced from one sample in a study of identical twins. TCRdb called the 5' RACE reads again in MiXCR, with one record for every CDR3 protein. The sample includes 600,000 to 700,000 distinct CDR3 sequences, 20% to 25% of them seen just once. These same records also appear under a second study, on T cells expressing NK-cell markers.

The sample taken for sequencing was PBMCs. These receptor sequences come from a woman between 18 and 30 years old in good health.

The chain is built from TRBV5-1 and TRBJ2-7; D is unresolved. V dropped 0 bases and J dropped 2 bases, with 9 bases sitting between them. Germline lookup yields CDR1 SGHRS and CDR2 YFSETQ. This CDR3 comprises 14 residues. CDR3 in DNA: TGCGCCAGCAGCTTGGCCCGAACTACCTACGAGCAGTACTTC. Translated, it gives CASSLARTTYEQYF.

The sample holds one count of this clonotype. The CDR3 DNA is TGCAGTGCTAGAGGATATGCGGCGGGAGGCCCAACAACCTACGAGCAGTACTTC. It is translated as CSARGYAAGGPTTYEQYF. The rearrangement uses TRBV20-1 and TRBJ2-7; 8 bases match TRBD2. The trim removed 1 base at V and 2 bases at J, leaving 16 bases unmatched. Germline V CDR1 and CDR2: DFQATT, SNEGSKA (reference sequence). This CDR3 region has 18 residues.

CDR3 region: CASSTSGSFNEQFF. DNA for the CDR3: TGTGCCAGCAGCACTAGCGGGAGTTTCAATGAGCAGTTCTTC. The rearrangement links TRBV3-1 to TRBJ2-1, with 11 positions matching TRBD2. Losses at the gene ends were 5 bases for V and 6 bases for J; bases not matched to a gene: 3. The CDR3 has 14 amino acids. Germline V gene lookup returns CDR1 LGHDT and CDR2 YNNKEL (reference sequence).

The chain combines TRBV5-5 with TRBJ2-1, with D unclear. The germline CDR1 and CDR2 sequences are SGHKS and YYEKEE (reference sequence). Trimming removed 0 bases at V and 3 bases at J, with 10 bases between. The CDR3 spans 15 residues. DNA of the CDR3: TGTGCCAGCAGCTTGGTGGATGTGTACTACAATGAGCAGTTCTTC. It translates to CASSLVDVYYNEQFF.

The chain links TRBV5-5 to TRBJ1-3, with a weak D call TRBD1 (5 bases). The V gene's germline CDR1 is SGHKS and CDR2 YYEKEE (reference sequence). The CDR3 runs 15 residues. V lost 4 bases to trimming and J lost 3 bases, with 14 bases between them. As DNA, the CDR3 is TGTGCCAGCAGCACCGTCAGGCAGGGTGGAAACACCATATATTTT. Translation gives CASSTVRQGGNTIYF.

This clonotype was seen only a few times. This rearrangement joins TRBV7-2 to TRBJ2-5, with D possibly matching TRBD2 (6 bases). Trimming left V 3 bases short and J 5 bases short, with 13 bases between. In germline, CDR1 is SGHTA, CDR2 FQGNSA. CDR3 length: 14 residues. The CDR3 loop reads CASSFGGIRETQYF. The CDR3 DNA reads TGTGCCAGCAGCTTTGGCGGGATTCGGGAGACCCAGTACTTC.

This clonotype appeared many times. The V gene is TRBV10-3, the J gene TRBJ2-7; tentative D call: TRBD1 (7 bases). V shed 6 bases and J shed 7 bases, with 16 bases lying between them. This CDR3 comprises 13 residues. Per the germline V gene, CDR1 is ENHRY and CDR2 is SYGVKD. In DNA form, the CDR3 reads TGTGCCATCAGCGGGACAGAGGGGAGGGAGCAGTACTTC. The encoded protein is CAISGTEGREQYF.

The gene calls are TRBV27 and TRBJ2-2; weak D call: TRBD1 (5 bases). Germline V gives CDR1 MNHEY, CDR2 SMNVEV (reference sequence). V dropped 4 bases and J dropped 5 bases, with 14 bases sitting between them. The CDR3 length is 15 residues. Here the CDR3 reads CASSWSTAGTGELFF. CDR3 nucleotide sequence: TGTGCCAGCAGTTGGTCGACAGCCGGGACCGGGGAGCTGTTTTTT.

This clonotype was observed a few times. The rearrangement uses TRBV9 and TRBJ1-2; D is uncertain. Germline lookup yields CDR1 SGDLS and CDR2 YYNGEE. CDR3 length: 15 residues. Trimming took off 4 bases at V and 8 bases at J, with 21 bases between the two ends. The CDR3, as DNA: TGTGCCAGCAGCAACCCGGTGAGGGTTTTCGAGGGCTACACCTTC. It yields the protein CASSNPVRVFEGYTF. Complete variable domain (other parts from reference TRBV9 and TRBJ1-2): DSGVTQTPKHLITATGQRVTLRCSPRSGDLSVYWYQQSLDQGLQFLIQYYNGEERAKGNILERFSAQQFPDLHSELNLSSLELGDSALYFCASSNPVRVFEGYTFGSGTRLTVV.

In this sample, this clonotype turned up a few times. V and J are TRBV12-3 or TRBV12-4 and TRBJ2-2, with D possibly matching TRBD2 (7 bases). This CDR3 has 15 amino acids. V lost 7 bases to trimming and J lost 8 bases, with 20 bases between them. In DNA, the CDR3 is TGTGCCAGCAATCCCGAGGGGGGGCGTAGAGGGGAGCTGTTTTTT. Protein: CASNPEGGRRGELFF.

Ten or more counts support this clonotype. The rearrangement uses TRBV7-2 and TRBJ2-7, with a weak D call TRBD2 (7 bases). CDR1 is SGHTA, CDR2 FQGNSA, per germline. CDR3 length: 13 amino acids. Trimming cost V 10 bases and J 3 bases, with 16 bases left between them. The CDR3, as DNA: TGTGCCACCCTTGGCGGGGGCTACTACGAGCAGTACTTC. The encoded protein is CATLGGGYYEQYF.

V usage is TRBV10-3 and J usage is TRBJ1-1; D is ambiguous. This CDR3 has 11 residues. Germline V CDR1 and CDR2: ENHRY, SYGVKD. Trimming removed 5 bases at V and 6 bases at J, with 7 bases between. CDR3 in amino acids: CAISRESEAFF. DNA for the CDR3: TGTGCCATCAGTAGGGAATCTGAAGCTTTCTTT.

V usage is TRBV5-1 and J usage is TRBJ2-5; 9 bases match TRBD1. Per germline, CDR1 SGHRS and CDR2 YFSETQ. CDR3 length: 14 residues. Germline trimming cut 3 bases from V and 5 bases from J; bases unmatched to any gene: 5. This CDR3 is CASSSGTGIETQYF. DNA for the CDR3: TGCGCCAGCAGCTCCGGGACAGGGATCGAGACCCAGTACTTC.

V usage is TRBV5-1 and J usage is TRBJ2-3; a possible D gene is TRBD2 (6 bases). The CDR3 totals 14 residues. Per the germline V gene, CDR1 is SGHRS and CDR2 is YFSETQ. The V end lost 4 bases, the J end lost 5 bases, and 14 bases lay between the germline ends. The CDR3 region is CASSPAGRLDTQYF. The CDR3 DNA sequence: TGCGCCAGCAGCCCGGCGGGACGATTAGATACGCAGTATTTT.

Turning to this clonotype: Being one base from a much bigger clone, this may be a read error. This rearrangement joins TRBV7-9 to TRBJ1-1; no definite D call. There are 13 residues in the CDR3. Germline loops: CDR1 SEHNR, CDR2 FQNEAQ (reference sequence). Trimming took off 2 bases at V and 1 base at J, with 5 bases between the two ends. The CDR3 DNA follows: TGTGCCAGCAGCTTAAAGTGGAACACTGAAGCTTTCTTT. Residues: CASSLKWNTEAFF.

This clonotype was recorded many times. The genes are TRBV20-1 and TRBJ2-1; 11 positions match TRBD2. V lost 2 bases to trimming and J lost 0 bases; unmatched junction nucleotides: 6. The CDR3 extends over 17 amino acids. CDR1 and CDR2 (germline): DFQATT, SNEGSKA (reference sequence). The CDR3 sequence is CSARLAGGPSSYNEQFF. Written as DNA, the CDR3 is TGCAGTGCTAGACTAGCGGGAGGCCCCAGCTCCTACAATGAGCAGTTCTTC.

CDR3 loop: CSAPMREGPGELFF. CDR3 coding DNA: TGCAGTGCCCCGATGCGGGAGGGCCCCGGGGAGCTGTTTTTT. The chain employs TRBV20-1 and TRBJ2-2; 9 bases are a match to TRBD2. CDR3 length: 14 amino acids. Germline V gene data show CDR1 as DFQATT and CDR2 as SNEGSKA (reference sequence). J lost 6 bases, V lost 6 bases, and 8 bases had no gene match.

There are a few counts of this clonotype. The CDR3 DNA is TGCAGTGCGATTCCAGGGGGCGCAGCTTTCTTT. Protein sequence: CSAIPGGAAFF. J is TRBJ1-1 and V is TRBV20-1; the match to TRBD1 covers 8 bases. The CDR3 spans 11 residues. The J segment lost 10 bases and the V segment lost 6 bases, leaving 7 bases of the junction unmatched. Germline-derived CDR1 and CDR2 are DFQATT and SNEGSKA (reference sequence).

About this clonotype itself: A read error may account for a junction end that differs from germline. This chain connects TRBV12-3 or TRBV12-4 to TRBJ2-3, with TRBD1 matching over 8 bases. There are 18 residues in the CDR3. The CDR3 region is CTSRTGDRRTSSTDTQYF. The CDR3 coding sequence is TGTACCAGCAGAACAGGGGACAGGAGAACATCTAGCACAGATACGCAGTATTTT.

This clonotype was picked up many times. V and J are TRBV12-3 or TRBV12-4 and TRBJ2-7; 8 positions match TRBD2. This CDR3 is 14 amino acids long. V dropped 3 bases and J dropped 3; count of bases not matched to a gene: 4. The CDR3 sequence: CASSLSGSGYEQYF. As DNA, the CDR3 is TGTGCCAGCAGTTTGAGCGGGAGCGGCTACGAGCAGTACTTC.

CDR3 DNA sequence: TGTGCCAGCCGTGGGAGTTCACCCCTCCACTTT. Translating gives CASRGSSPLHF. The chain carries TRBV12-3 or TRBV12-4 and TRBJ1-6; D not certain. V was shortened by 8 bases and J by 9 bases, with 8 bases between the two germline ends. The CDR3 is 11 residues long.

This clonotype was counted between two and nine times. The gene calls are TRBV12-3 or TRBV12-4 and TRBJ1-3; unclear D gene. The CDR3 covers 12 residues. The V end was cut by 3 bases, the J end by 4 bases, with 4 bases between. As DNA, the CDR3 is TGTGCCAGCAGTTTTGCGGGAAACACCATATATTTT. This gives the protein CASSFAGNTIYF.

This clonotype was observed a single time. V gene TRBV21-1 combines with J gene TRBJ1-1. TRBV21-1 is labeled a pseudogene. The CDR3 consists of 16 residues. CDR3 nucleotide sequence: TGTGCCAGCAGCAAAGGGTCTAGGAACAGTAACACTGAAGCTTTCTTT. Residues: CASSKGSRNSNTEAFF.